Reported below is one T cell receptor (beta chain). Its specificity is unknown. A sample-barcoded 5' primer and a J-beta primer mix were used in a second PCR of roughly 6 to 11 cycles. A 12-random-nucleotide template-switch adaptor tagged each cDNA molecule. TCRdb itself ran the 5' RACE reads through MiXCR, one entry per CDR3 protein. This sample yields roughly 1,000,000 distinct CDR3 sequences, of which under 30% are seen a single time; approximately 0.7% belongs to the top ten. The sample comes from a study of blood T cells in healthy people across ages. The study's findings and limits: Donor CMV status, an unknown factor, possibly confounded changes in expanded clonotypes.

These data were likewise used in another study, on T cells of mothers and their children. That publication notes: Whatever RNA was extracted went entirely into cDNA synthesis, at about 1.5 ug per 15 ul. A slight, non-significant increase in overlap was found for related mother-child pairs relative to unrelated pairs.

The TCR comes from a girl aged 2 to 10 in good health. Sequencing was performed on blood.

CDR3 nucleotides: TGCGCCAGCAGCCACGCAATAGACAGAGTGAACACTGAAGCTTTCTTT. Translation: CASSHAIDRVNTEAFF. The J gene is TRBJ1-1, the V gene TRBV4-1; D is possibly TRBD1 (5 bases). In germline, CDR1 is MGHRA, CDR2 YSYEKL. The V and J ends lost 3 bases and 0 bases respectively, with 14 bases between them. This CDR3 contains 16 residues.